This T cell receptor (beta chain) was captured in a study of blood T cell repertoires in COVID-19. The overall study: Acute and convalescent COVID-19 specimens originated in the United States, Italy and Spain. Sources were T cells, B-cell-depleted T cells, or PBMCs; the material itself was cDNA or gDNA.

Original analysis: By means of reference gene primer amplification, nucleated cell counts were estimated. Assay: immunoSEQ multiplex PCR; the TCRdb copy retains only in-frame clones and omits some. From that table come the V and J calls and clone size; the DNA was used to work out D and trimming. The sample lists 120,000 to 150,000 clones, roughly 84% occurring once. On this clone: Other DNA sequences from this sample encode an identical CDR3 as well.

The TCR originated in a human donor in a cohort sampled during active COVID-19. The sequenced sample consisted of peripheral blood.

The CDR3 is CASSLAGDTQYF. CDR3 DNA: TGCGCCAGCAGCTTGGCGGGGGACACGCAGTATTTT. The chain uses TRBV5-1 and TRBJ2-3, with a possible D match to TRBD2 (6 bases). V was pared by 0 bases and J by 9 bases, with 8 bases between. The CDR3 sequence is 12 residues long. CDR1 SGHRS and CDR2 YFSETQ come from the germline V gene.